The rows below give T cell receptor beta chains drawn from one sample of a study of molecular identifiers for immune sequencing clone quantification. Using its own MiXCR run on the PCR reads, TCRdb lists one record per CDR3 protein. Among around 100,000 distinct CDR3 sequences listed, around 33% were seen once. Sequencing was carried out using naive CD8+ T cells from blood, with Jurkat cell RNA spiked in. Receptor source: a human donor in good health. Some libraries in this study had Jurkat cell RNA spiked in. Each CDR3 is given without its conserved first and last residue.

V gene	J gene	CDR3 protein
TRBV14	TRBJ2-2	ASSQEVRTVDSGELF
TRBV23-1	TRBJ2-7	ASSQSGLQY
TRBV28	TRBJ2-5	ASSQQGSEETQY
TRBV28	TRBJ2-3	ATIPPGIHTTENTDTQY
TRBV10-3	TRBJ2-2	AIAEGNGELF
TRBV20-1	TRBJ1-1	SARVRGDYTEAF
TRBV18	TRBJ1-1	ASSPLEGENTEAF
TRBV5-4	TRBJ2-2	ASSLGGGRAVELF
TRBV9	TRBJ2-3	ASSSPASGSGDTQY
TRBV7-9	TRBJ2-3	ASSTVITDTQY
TRBV6-4	TRBJ2-3	ASRGASGPRTDTQY
TRBV4-2	TRBJ1-5	ASSQSAVSNQPQH
TRBV28	TRBJ2-1	ASSSTMTSTLPYNEQF
TRBV7-2	TRBJ2-3	ASSGSARTDTQY
TRBV29-1	TRBJ2-3	SVEDPAVGRNTQY
TRBV13	TRBJ2-5	ASSSGIQETQY
TRBV7-2	TRBJ1-2	ASSYPPYGYT
TRBV13	TRBJ2-7	ASSSTGALSPFYEQY
TRBV28	TRBJ2-4	ASTTLAPAAIQY
TRBV7-2	TRBJ2-1	ASSSLLGYNEQF
TRBV28	TRBJ2-6	ASRGLSPSGANVLT
TRBV4-1	TRBJ1-1	ASSQVQGGHTEAF